Listed here are 20 T cell receptor beta chains from one sample, sequenced in a study of blood T cell repertoires in COVID-19. TCRdb's copy holds only in-frame clones and misses some; the assay was immunoSEQ multiplex PCR. The top ten clones hold under 1.1% of a sample with about 78,000 clones, about 90% of them seen once. The specimen was peripheral blood. The receptor source for this set is a woman aged 45-59 years in a cohort sampled during active COVID-19.

V gene TRBV7-9 combines with J gene TRBJ2-7; 9 bases are shared with TRBD2. The CDR3 runs 17 residues. Germline values: CDR1 SEHNR, CDR2 FQNEAQ (reference sequence). V lost 5 bases to trimming and J lost 4 bases; unmatched junction nucleotides: 15. The CDR3 DNA sequence: TGTGCCAGCAGCAGGACTAGCGTCCTAGAGGGCGAGTACGAGCAGTACTTC. Translation: CASSRTSVLEGEYEQYF.

By proportion, this clone is medium-sized. This chain uses TRBV30 with TRBJ2-7; 7 positions match TRBD1. The CDR3 sequence is 11 residues long. The germline gives CDR1 GTSNPN, CDR2 SVGIG (reference sequence). V shed 2 bases, J shed 5 bases, and the junction held 0 bases outside the gene matches. Here the CDR3 reads CAWSTGDEQYF. The CDR3 DNA is TGTGCCTGGAGTACAGGGGACGAGCAGTACTTC.

The J gene is TRBJ1-1, the V gene TRBV30; D perhaps matches TRBD1 (6 bases). There are 14 residues in the CDR3. Germline V gene data show CDR1 as GTSNPN and CDR2 as SVGIG (reference sequence). Trimming shortened V by 2 bases and J by 5 bases, and 15 bases separated the two germline ends. Here the CDR3 reads CAWSKQGRWTEAFF. DNA for the CDR3: TGTGCCTGGAGTAAACAGGGTAGGTGGACTGAAGCTTTCTTT.

V gene TRBV9 combines with J gene TRBJ2-3; D unresolved. The CDR3 consists of 14 residues. CDR1 is SGDLS, CDR2 YYNGEE, per germline. Trimming cost V 3 bases and J 2 bases, with 10 bases left between them. The CDR3 sequence: CASSDEYFTDTQYF. CDR3 in DNA: TGTGCCAGCAGCGATGAGTACTTCACAGATACGCAGTATTTT.

The chain is built from TRBV2 and TRBJ2-1, with 7 nucleotides matching TRBD2. Germline V lookup: CDR1 SNHLY, CDR2 FYNNEI. V was pared by 4 bases and J by 3 bases, with 9 bases of the junction left unmatched. The CDR3 is 16 residues long. CDR3 protein: CASSGTAGRDYNEQFF. In DNA, the CDR3 is TGTGCCAGCAGTGGTACAGCGGGACGGGACTACAATGAGCAGTTCTTC.

V usage is TRBV28 and J usage is TRBJ1-1, with a weak D call TRBD1 (6 bases). Germline V CDR1 and CDR2: MDHEN, SYDVKM. The CDR3 runs 14 residues. V shed 3 bases and J shed 4 bases, with 12 bases lying between them. Here the CDR3 DNA reads TGTGCCAGCAGTTTGGACAGAACTTTCACTGAAGCTTTCTTT. Its protein product is CASSLDRTFTEAFF.

The chain employs TRBV7-9 and TRBJ1-2, with a tentative D call TRBD1 (6 bases). CDR1 and CDR2 (germline): SEHNR, FQNEAQ (reference sequence). Deletions cut 6 bases from V and 7 bases from J, with 9 bases between. The CDR3 is 11 amino acids. This CDR3 is CASSEGGGYTF. CDR3 nucleotides: TGTGCCAGCAGTGAAGGGGGTGGCTACACCTTC.

This sequence joins TRBV5-1 and TRBJ1-2; no definite D call. CDR1 is SGHRS, CDR2 YFSETQ, per germline. V lost 0 bases and J 0 bases, leaving 12 bases between the germline ends. The CDR3 covers 16 residues. This CDR3 is CASSLGETFPNYGYTF. CDR3 bases: TGCGCCAGCAGCTTGGGGGAGACCTTTCCTAACTATGGCTACACCTTC. Based on the CDR3 plus reference TRBV5-1 and TRBJ1-2, the full variable domain is KAGVTQTPRYLIKTRGQQVTLSCSPISGHRSVSWYQQTPGQGLQFLFEYFSETQRNKGNFPGRFSGRQFSNSRSEMNVSTLELGDSALYLCASSLGETFPNYGYTFGSGTRLTVV.

This clone was counted a few times. The V and J genes are TRBV29-1 and TRBJ1-1; 11 positions agree with TRBD1. The CDR3 contains 12 residues. The germline V gene has CDR1 SQVTM and CDR2 ANQGSEA. Trimming removed 4 bases from V and 11 bases from J; junction bases left unmatched: 6. CDR3 nucleotide sequence: TGCAGCGTTGTTCCGGGACAGGGGGAGGCTTTCTTT. Translation gives CSVVPGQGEAFF.

This clone was seen only once. The rearrangement joins TRBV4-2 to TRBJ1-4, with TRBD1 identical over 8 bases. The length of the CDR3 is 15 residues. From germline, CDR1 is LGHNA and CDR2 YNFKEQ. The V and J ends lost 1 base and 5 bases, in that order; junction bases with no gene match: 3. The CDR3 DNA sequence: TGTGCCAGCAGCCAAGGCCGACAGGGGAATGAAAAACTGTTTTTT. Translation: CASSQGRQGNEKLFF.

The V and J genes are TRBV11-2 and TRBJ1-5; D is ambiguous. This CDR3 has 13 residues. Germline V gives CDR1 SGHAT, CDR2 FQNNGV. V was cut by 3 bases and J by 4 bases, with 7 bases left in between. CDR3 DNA: TGTGCCAGCAGCTTCACAGAGAATCAGCCCCAGCATTTT. It translates to CASSFTENQPQHF. The full variable domain, in which reference TRBV11-2 and TRBJ1-5 provide the parts outside the CDR3, is EAGVAQSPRYKIIEKRQSVAFWCNPISGHATLYWYQQILGQGPKLLIQFQNNGVVDDSQLPKDRFSAERLKGVDSTLKIQPAKLEDSAVYLCASSFTENQPQHFGDGTRLSIL.

The CDR3 spells CASSVGQGPPYEQYF. The CDR3 DNA sequence: TGTGCCAGCAGCGTAGGACAGGGCCCCCCCTACGAGCAGTACTTC. V gene TRBV9 combines with J gene TRBJ2-7, with TRBD1 matching 7 bases. J lost 2 bases, V lost 0 bases, and 5 bases had no gene match. The CDR3 totals 15 residues. The germline CDR1 and CDR2 sequences are SGDLS and YYNGEE.

DNA of the CDR3: TGCAGCGCTTCGTCTGGGGCCAACGTCCTGACTTTC. This gives the protein CSASSGANVLTF. The gene calls are TRBV29-1 and TRBJ2-6; no definite D call. Germline V gene lookup returns CDR1 SQVTM and CDR2 ANQGSEA. There are 12 residues in the CDR3. The V end was cut by 7 bases, the J end by 1 base, with 5 bases between.

This chain connects TRBV27 to TRBJ1-1; 7 nucleotides match TRBD1. Germline values: CDR1 MNHEY, CDR2 SMNVEV (reference sequence). The CDR3 spans 13 residues. The J segment lost 0 bases and the V segment lost 8 bases, leaving 3 bases of the junction unmatched. The CDR3 loop reads CASGQEMNTEAFF. The CDR3 DNA follows: TGTGCCAGCGGACAGGAAATGAACACTGAAGCTTTCTTT.

The rearrangement joins TRBV2 to TRBJ2-7; 11 positions agree with TRBD2. J lost 3 bases, V lost 4 bases, and 5 bases had no gene match. The germline V gene encodes CDR1 SNHLY and CDR2 FYNNEI. This CDR3 comprises 15 residues. The CDR3 reads CASSASGRLDYEQYF. In DNA form, the CDR3 reads TGTGCCAGCAGTGCTAGCGGGAGGTTGGACTACGAGCAGTACTTC.

The chain uses TRBV5-1 and TRBJ2-2; D remains unclear. The CDR3 runs to 14 residues. Germline CDR1 and CDR2: SGHRS and YFSETQ. V lost 0 bases, J lost 4 bases, and 7 bases lay in between. CDR3 in DNA: TGCGCCAGCAGCTTGGCTCAGGTCACCGGGGAGCTGTTTTTT. It codes for CASSLAQVTGELFF. Drawing the rest from reference TRBV5-1 and TRBJ2-2, the complete variable domain is KAGVTQTPRYLIKTRGQQVTLSCSPISGHRSVSWYQQTPGQGLQFLFEYFSETQRNKGNFPGRFSGRQFSNSRSEMNVSTLELGDSALYLCASSLAQVTGELFFGEGSRLTVL.

The CDR3 DNA sequence: TGCGCCAGCAGCTTGGGACAGGGGTCCCACGAGCAGTACTTC. It translates to CASSLGQGSHEQYF. The rearrangement joins TRBV5-1 to TRBJ2-7; TRBD1 aligns across 8 bases. Trimming removed 0 bases from V and 5 bases from J; junction bases left unmatched: 4. The CDR3 has 14 amino acids. Germline V gives CDR1 SGHRS, CDR2 YFSETQ. The full variable domain, rest sourced from reference TRBV5-1 and TRBJ2-7, is KAGVTQTPRYLIKTRGQQVTLSCSPISGHRSVSWYQQTPGQGLQFLFEYFSETQRNKGNFPGRFSGRQFSNSRSEMNVSTLELGDSALYLCASSLGQGSHEQYFGPGTRLTVT.

J is TRBJ2-1 and V is TRBV5-5; TRBD2 matches at 11 bases. The CDR3 totals 16 residues. Germline trimming cut 0 bases from V and 3 bases from J; bases unmatched to any gene: 2. From germline, CDR1 is SGHKS and CDR2 YYEKEE (reference sequence). This CDR3 reads CASSLVGTSGYNEQFF. In DNA form, the CDR3 reads TGTGCCAGCAGCTTGGTAGGGACTAGCGGCTACAATGAGCAGTTCTTC.

The chain links TRBV27 to TRBJ2-3; tentatively, D is TRBD1 (5 bases). The CDR3 is made up of 16 amino acids. Germline assignment: CDR1 MNHEY and CDR2 SMNVEV (reference sequence). V was trimmed by 3 bases and J by 1 base, leaving 14 bases between them. CDR3 nucleotides: TGTGCCAGCAGTTTTAGGGGAAGAGTGGGCACAGATACGCAGTATTTT. Translating it yields CASSFRGRVGTDTQYF.

The gene calls are TRBV27 and TRBJ2-7, with TRBD1 as a possible D gene (5 bases). CDR3 length: 14 residues. CDR1 MNHEY and CDR2 SMNVEV come from the germline V gene (reference sequence). Trimming left V 5 bases short and J 2 bases short, with 13 bases between. The CDR3: CASSPTGLAYEQYF. CDR3 coding DNA: TGTGCCAGCAGTCCCACAGGCCTGGCCTACGAGCAGTACTTC.